These T cell receptor beta chains were read from a single sample in a study of T cell repertoires in cytomegalovirus infection. TCRdb analysed the reads with MiXCR anew, one entry per CDR3 protein. The data show 150,000 to 200,000 distinct CDR3 sequences, 13% to 15% seen once. The sequenced sample consisted of PBMCs. Receptors were obtained from a human donor in good health (CMV status not recorded). Some clones in this sample may be carry-over from other donors' samples. CDR3s include the opening cysteine and the closing phenylalanine or tryptophan. The D gene is left open where the match is weak. Some rows have no size entry. The others give once, few or many, or a class for an expanded clone.

V	J	D	size	CDR3	DNA
TRBV7-9	TRBJ2-6	.	.	CASSSTPAGNVLTF	TGTGCCAGCAGCTCGACACCTGCGGGTAACGTCCTGACTTTC
TRBV5-6	TRBJ2-1	.	many	CASSPWRSNEQFF	TGTGCCAGCAGCCCCTGGAGGAGCAATGAGCAGTTCTTC
TRBV28	TRBJ1-5	TRBD1	.	CASSLPGQGKPQHF	TGTGCCAGCAGTTTACCTGGACAGGGAAAGCCCCAGCATTTT
TRBV3-1	TRBJ2-2	TRBD1	.	CASSSRTGPTGELFF	TGTGCCAGCAGCTCTCGGACAGGTCCCACCGGGGAGCTGTTTTTT
TRBV6-5	TRBJ1-2	.	few	CASAPPGGHRQNPYGYTF	TGTGCCAGCGCGCCTCCGGGGGGACACCGACAGAACCCCTATGGCTACACCTTC
TRBV28	TRBJ1-1	.	many	CASSPLSSTSEAFF	TGTGCCAGCAGTCCCCTCTCTTCGACCTCCGAAGCTTTCTTT
TRBV7-3	TRBJ2-5	TRBD1	.	CASAPGVGQGTRETQYF	TGTGCCAGCGCCCCTGGGGTGGGACAGGGGACGCGAGAGACCCAGTACTTC
TRBV20-1	TRBJ2-1	.	.	CSASHDSNEQFF	TGCAGTGCTAGCCACGACAGCAATGAGCAGTTCTTC
TRBV6-1	TRBJ1-6	.	many	CASSEAAAYYSPLHF	TGTGCCAGCAGTGAAGCTGCAGCTTACTATTCACCCCTCCACTTT
TRBV7-9	TRBJ1-1	TRBD1	many	CASSLIQGSMNTEAFF	TGTGCCAGCAGCCTCATACAGGGGTCCATGAACACTGAAGCTTTCTTT
TRBV25-1	TRBJ2-5	.	many	CASSEIGVGETQYF	TGTGCCAGCAGTGAGATAGGGGTTGGTGAGACCCAGTACTTC
TRBV5-1	TRBJ2-2	TRBD1	few	CASGRTGRGGELFF	TGCGCCAGCGGGCGGACAGGACGCGGCGGGGAGCTGTTTTTT
TRBV10-3	TRBJ2-2	TRBD1	few	CAISSGTVNTGELFF	TGTGCCATCAGTTCCGGGACAGTGAACACCGGGGAGCTGTTTTTT
TRBV11-2	TRBJ2-5	TRBD2	many	CASSVRGGREETQYF	TGTGCCAGCAGCGTCCGGGGCGGGAGGGAAGAGACCCAGTACTTC
TRBV7-3	TRBJ1-5	.	many	CASSSDPGQPQHF	TGTGCCAGCAGCTCCGACCCCGGGCAGCCCCAGCATTTT
TRBV7-3	TRBJ2-1	TRBD2	many	CASSPGTSVNNEQFF	TGTGCCAGCAGCCCCGGGACTAGTGTCAACAATGAGCAGTTCTTC
TRBV6-2/TRBV6-3	TRBJ1-5	.	many	CASSPPGTSEGQPQHF	TGTGCCAGCAGCCCCCCCGGGACATCGGAGGGTCAGCCCCAGCATTTT
TRBV7-6	TRBJ2-5	.	many	CASSSYREETQYF	TGTGCCAGCAGCTCGTACAGGGAAGAGACCCAGTACTTC
TRBV6-5	TRBJ2-7	.	many	CASSYSGEQYF	TGTGCCAGCAGTTACTCGGGAGAGCAGTACTTC
TRBV7-8	TRBJ2-7	.	many	CASSLDDGFSYEQYF	TGTGCCAGCAGCTTAGACGACGGATTCTCCTACGAGCAGTACTTC
TRBV7-8	TRBJ1-1	.	many	CASSSGGDTEAFF	TGTGCCAGCAGCAGTGGGGGTGACACTGAAGCTTTCTTT
TRBV6-5	TRBJ1-1	.	few	CASSPLGGNTEAFF	TGTGCCAGCAGTCCTCTGGGGGGGAACACTGAAGCTTTCTTT
TRBV20-1	TRBJ2-1	.	.	CSASTSSEQFF	TGCAGTGCTAGCACTAGCAGTGAGCAGTTCTTC
TRBV7-6	TRBJ1-2	.	many	CASSLFKLGLEGYTF	TGTGCCAGCAGCTTATTCAAACTGGGCCTTGAGGGCTACACCTTC
TRBV7-2	TRBJ2-4	.	many	CASSPRWGNIQYF	TGTGCCAGCAGCCCACGTTGGGGGAACATTCAGTACTTC
TRBV7-2	TRBJ2-1	.	many	CASSLRQALGKFF	TGTGCCAGCAGCCTCCGACAGGCCCTAGGAAAGTTCTTC
TRBV2	TRBJ2-7	.	.	CATHGVRTYEQYF	TGTGCCACTCATGGAGTCCGAACCTACGAGCAGTACTTC
TRBV7-2	TRBJ2-7	TRBD2	many	CASSLRSGRAKDEQYF	TGTGCCAGCAGCTTAAGGAGCGGGAGGGCCAAAGACGAGCAGTACTTC
TRBV28	TRBJ1-1	.	many	CASSFRSGRTEAFF	TGTGCCAGCAGTTTTCGCTCAGGGCGAACTGAAGCTTTCTTT
TRBV2	TRBJ1-1	.	few	CASRGRGAFF	TGTGCCAGCAGAGGCAGGGGAGCTTTCTTT
TRBV7-2	TRBJ2-2	.	many	CASSPHSGPGELFF	TGTGCCAGCAGCCCCCACTCCGGACCCGGGGAGCTGTTTTTT
TRBV20-1	TRBJ2-1	TRBD2	many	CSAYTSGRAHEQFF	TGCAGTGCCTATACTAGCGGGAGAGCCCATGAGCAGTTCTTC
TRBV28	TRBJ1-4	.	many	CASSLSSAANEKLFF	TGTGCCAGCAGTTTAAGTTCGGCGGCTAATGAAAAACTGTTTTTT
TRBV5-4	TRBJ2-5	.	few	CASRATGSETQYF	TGTGCCAGCAGAGCGACAGGATCAGAGACCCAGTACTTC
TRBV4-1	TRBJ2-3	.	few	CATKRLALTDTQYF	TGCGCCACAAAGCGACTCGCGCTCACAGATACGCAGTATTTT
TRBV6-4	TRBJ2-3	TRBD2	few	CASSESQRELTDTQYF	TGTGCCAGCAGTGAATCCCAGCGGGAGTTGACAGATACGCAGTATTTT
TRBV20-1	TRBJ1-5	TRBD1	few	CSAPSGTASNQPQHF	TGCAGTGCCCCCTCCGGGACAGCTAGCAATCAGCCCCAGCATTTT
TRBV14	TRBJ2-1	TRBD2	.	CASSHTSGGPTYNEQFF	TGTGCCAGCAGCCATACTAGCGGGGGTCCCACCTACAATGAGCAGTTCTTC
TRBV27	TRBJ1-1	.	many	CASGRERELNTEAFF	TGTGCCAGCGGACGGGAAAGGGAGCTGAACACTGAAGCTTTCTTT
TRBV7-9	TRBJ1-4	.	many	CASSPGLGPEKLFF	TGTGCCAGCAGCCCGGGCCTGGGCCCTGAAAAACTGTTTTTT
TRBV4-1	TRBJ2-3	.	few	CASSQARDTQYF	TGCGCCAGCAGCCAAGCCAGAGATACGCAGTATTTT
TRBV28	TRBJ1-1	.	many	CASSFSGRNTEAFF	TGTGCCAGCAGTTTTTCCGGACGGAACACTGAAGCTTTCTTT
TRBV20-1	TRBJ2-7	TRBD1	few	CSARPPGQGYEQYF	TGCAGTGCTAGACCTCCGGGACAGGGCTACGAGCAGTACTTC
TRBV20-1	TRBJ2-7	.	few	CGFQGIYEQYF	TGCGGGTTTCAGGGGATCTACGAGCAGTACTTC
TRBV7-3	TRBJ2-5	.	.	CASSLNGRLGETQYF	TGTGCCAGCAGCTTAAACGGTCGATTGGGAGAGACCCAGTACTTC
TRBV7-2	TRBJ1-3	.	many	CASSLGGSSGNTIYF	TGTGCCAGCAGCTTAGGCGGATCCTCTGGAAACACCATATATTTT
TRBV24-1	TRBJ2-5	.	.	CATSDWPSPGRKLQETQYF	TGTGCCACCAGTGATTGGCCGAGCCCGGGACGCAAGCTTCAAGAGACCCAGTACTTC
TRBV19	TRBJ1-4	TRBD1	many	CASSMLPGQGPANEKLFF	TGTGCCAGTAGTATGCTCCCGGGACAGGGGCCGGCTAATGAAAAACTGTTTTTT
TRBV30	TRBJ1-1	.	few	CALSGMNTEAFF	TGTGCCTTGTCAGGCATGAACACTGAAGCTTTCTTT
TRBV7-3	TRBJ2-3	.	many	CASSTVGGGRYTDTQYF	TGTGCCAGCAGCACCGTAGGGGGCGGGAGATACACAGATACGCAGTATTTT
TRBV12-3/TRBV12-4	TRBJ2-5	.	many	CASSLSQGFQETQYF	TGTGCCAGCAGTTTAAGTCAGGGGTTCCAAGAGACCCAGTACTTC
TRBV27	TRBJ2-1	.	.	CASSPLVTGLSYNEQFF	TGTGCCAGCAGTCCCCTAGTTACCGGCCTCTCCTACAATGAGCAGTTCTTC
TRBV7-9	TRBJ2-1	.	many	CASSSVQAQGDEQFF	TGTGCCAGCAGCTCCGTCCAGGCCCAAGGCGATGAGCAGTTCTTC
TRBV11-2	TRBJ1-6	.	few	CASSYSGASSYNSPLHF	TGTGCCAGCAGCTACAGTGGAGCGAGCTCCTATAATTCACCCCTCCACTTT